The present T cell receptor (beta chain) was sequenced within a study of blood T cell repertoires in COVID-19. Study details: Material from acute and convalescent COVID-19 was sourced from the United States, Italy and Spain. T cells, B-cell-depleted T cells, or PBMCs supplied cDNA or gDNA.

The data were produced by immunoSEQ multiplex PCR, yet TCRdb's version contains in-frame clones alone and is incomplete. The table shows roughly 290,000 clones, with 75% to 90% occurring only once. Germline V gene sequence: CDR1 LNHDA, CDR2 SQIVND (reference sequence). This CDR3 spans 15 amino acids. V dropped 6 bases and J dropped 4; count of bases not matched to a gene: 9. The J gene is TRBJ2-7, the V gene TRBV19, with TRBD1 matching 10 bases. The sequenced sample was peripheral blood. This clonotype originated in a woman aged 30 to 39 who had recovered from COVID-19. The CDR3 loop reads CASSGPGQGLYEQYF. CDR3 nucleotide sequence: TGTGCCAGTAGCGGACCGGGACAGGGGCTTTACGAGCAGTACTTC.